Listed below are T cell receptor beta chains from one sample, sequenced in a study of STAT5B mutations in CD4+ large granular lymphocyte leukemia. Produced via immunoSEQ multiplex PCR; TCRdb's table is partial and in-frame only. The sample has more than 30,000 clones, less than 90% seen once. Sequencing was done on a sample of CD4+ T cells from blood buffy coats. These receptors came from a human donor in good health. Both conserved end residues are part of each CDR3. D genes are given only for firm matches. Clone size, where shown, is once, few, many, or a class for clones that have expanded.

>TRBV7-9|TRBD1|TRBJ1-1|once
CASSPRTGSNTEAFF
>TRBV21-1|NA|TRBJ2-7|NA
CASSKSPGQGFNEQYF
>TRBV2|TRBD1|TRBJ2-5|NA
CASSRDSVLQETQYF
>TRBV20-1|NA|TRBJ2-1|once
CSARGFNEQFF
>TRBV19|NA|TRBJ2-2|NA
CASSPQGPGELFF
>TRBV28|TRBD1|TRBJ2-3|NA
CASSFNRGQGGTQYF
>TRBV7-2|NA|TRBJ2-5|NA
CASSLISWGQETQYF
>TRBV28|NA|TRBJ2-4|NA
CASSPAGSWGIQYF
>TRBV5-1|TRBD2|TRBJ2-7|NA
CASSPSPGTIYEQYF
>TRBV4-1|TRBD2|TRBJ2-7|NA
CASSQLLVASGTLGSYEQYF
>TRBV7-8|NA|TRBJ2-1|NA
CASRSDSWSSYNEQFF
>TRBV21-1|NA|TRBJ1-5|NA
CASTPKQDSNQPQHF
>TRBV21-1|NA|TRBJ1-5|few
CASNPGGAGGNQPQHF
>TRBV7-2|TRBD2|TRBJ2-7|NA
CASSPAGTSYYEQYF
>TRBV19|TRBD1|TRBJ2-7|NA
CASSKGAGTGSYEQYF
>TRBV14|NA|TRBJ1-2|NA
CASSQDFTRKNYGYTF
>TRBV6-4|TRBD2|TRBJ2-1|NA
CASSRLAGGFSYNEQFF
>TRBV10-3|TRBD2|TRBJ2-1|NA
CAISVAGNPEQFF
>TRBV10-3|NA|TRBJ2-5|NA
CAISESAGETQYF
>TRBV19|NA|TRBJ2-1|NA
CASSIATIQFF
>TRBV5-4|NA|TRBJ2-2|NA
CASSSGLLIGTGELFF
>TRBV5-1|NA|TRBJ2-3|NA
CASSWGDPTDTQYF
>TRBV28|NA|TRBJ1-2|NA
CASSQPGGAGYTF
>TRBV6-5|NA|TRBJ2-3|NA
CASARFDTQYF
>TRBV28|NA|TRBJ1-5|NA
CAGREAGGPQHF
>TRBV19|NA|TRBJ2-2|NA
CASSMRQTNTGELFF
>TRBV4-1|TRBD2|TRBJ2-3|once
CASSQGLAGAPYTQYF
>TRBV28|TRBD1|TRBJ2-1|NA
CASRDRWKGLGAVNEQFF
>TRBV6-5|TRBD2|TRBJ2-5|NA
CASTRGGTQYF
>TRBV7-9|TRBD2|TRBJ2-7|NA
CASSPLAGTYEQYF
>TRBV9|NA|TRBJ2-7|NA
CASSVDGYEQYF
>TRBV12-2|NA|TRBJ2-1|NA
CASRLLSSSYNEQFF
>TRBV30|NA|TRBJ2-1|once
CAWSVYLGDEQFF
>TRBV7-8|TRBD1|TRBJ2-7|once
CASSLLGSRDRGAYEQYF
>TRBV9|NA|TRBJ2-1|once
CASSVASERQFF
>TRBV25-1|NA|TRBJ1-2|NA
CASTGGVYGYTF
>TRBV11-2|NA|TRBJ1-5|NA
CASSDGQVNQPQHF